The sequence of this T cell receptor (beta chain) was determined in a study of neurological immune-mediated disorders. Notes on the study in general: A possible signature appeared as one related-CDR3 cluster, in which phylogenetic grouping placed the repertoires of 18 of 34 multiple sclerosis patients.

The V gene lost 5 bases and the J gene lost 0 bases, with 10 bases spanning the gap. The CDR3 sequence is 14 residues long. The cDNA came from 5'RACE with 10-nucleotide random UMIs. TCRdb reprocessed the 5' RACE reads with MiXCR, giving one entry per CDR3 protein. The top ten clones hold 5.2% of a sample with under 70,000 distinct CDR3 sequences, roughly 3% of them seen once. This clonotype was observed many times. Its specificity is unknown. Source material: PBMCs. The V gene is TRBV12-3 or TRBV12-4, the J gene TRBJ1-1; D is uncertain. The clonotype comes from a woman aged 50 to 60 with multiple sclerosis. CDR3 nucleotide sequence: TGTGCCAGCAGTGGCAATCGCATGAACACTGAAGCTTTCTTT. Translating it yields CASSGNRMNTEAFF.